Listed below are T cell receptor beta chains from one sample, sequenced in a study of T cells in Graves' hyperthyroidism and ophthalmopathy. A single record per CDR3 protein comes from TCRdb applying MiXCR to the multiplex PCR reads. The repertoire has approximately 600,000 distinct CDR3 sequences, roughly 16% of them found once; the top ten carry 3% to 4.5%. Specimen: blood. The receptor set was obtained from a woman aged 25-40 years with Graves' hyperthyroidism. The CDR3 runs from the conserved cysteine through the conserved F or W.

J gene	V gene	CDR3 protein
TRBJ2-7	TRBV5-5	CASSSRGNSLAYEQYF
TRBJ1-6	TRBV9	CASSARTDSSSPLHF
TRBJ2-4	TRBV3-1	CASSLGQGGKNIQYF
TRBJ1-1	TRBV30	CAWSPQPERGTEAFF
TRBJ1-3	TRBV27	CASSLWERDRGISGNTIYF
TRBJ2-7	TRBV9	CASSVGGLVHEQYF
TRBJ1-1	TRBV19	CASSIRANEAFF
TRBJ1-1	TRBV11-3	CASSLGAASNTEAFF
TRBJ2-3	TRBV27	CASSPPAGTADTQYF
TRBJ1-5	TRBV27	CASSLKGGFGNQPQHF
TRBJ1-1	TRBV12-3/TRBV12-4	CATRTGGNTEAFF
TRBJ2-1	TRBV7-2	CASSQQYNEQFF
TRBJ2-1	TRBV12-3/TRBV12-4	CASSPGREYYNEQFF
TRBJ1-2	TRBV7-2	CASSLDFRGSYGYTF
TRBJ1-4	TRBV19	CASSIEEKLFF
TRBJ1-5	TRBV11-2	CASRPGPSNQPQHF